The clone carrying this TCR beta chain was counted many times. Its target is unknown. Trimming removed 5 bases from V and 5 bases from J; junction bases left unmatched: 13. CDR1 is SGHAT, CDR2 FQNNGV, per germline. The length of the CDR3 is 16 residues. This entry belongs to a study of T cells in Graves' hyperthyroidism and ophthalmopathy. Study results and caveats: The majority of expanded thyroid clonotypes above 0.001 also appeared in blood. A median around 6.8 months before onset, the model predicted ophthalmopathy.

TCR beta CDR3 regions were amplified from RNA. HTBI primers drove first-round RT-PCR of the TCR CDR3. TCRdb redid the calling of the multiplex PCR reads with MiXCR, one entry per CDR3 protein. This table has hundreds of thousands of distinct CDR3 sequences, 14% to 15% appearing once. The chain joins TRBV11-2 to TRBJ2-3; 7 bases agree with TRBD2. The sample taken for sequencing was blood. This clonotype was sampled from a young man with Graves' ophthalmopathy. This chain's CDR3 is CASSLTGGAPRDTQYF. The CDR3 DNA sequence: TGTGCCAGCAGCCTTACGGGAGGAGCCCCTAGAGATACGCAGTATTTT.